The present entry profiles one T cell receptor (beta chain) with its context. What it binds is not known. This entry belongs to a study of T cell responses to AZD1222 COVID-19 vaccine. About the study: Analysis merged second doses at about 4 or about 12 weeks. Study findings and constraints: There were vaccine-associated CD4 TCRs across spike, dominant at 160-218 and 743-854. Clonal diversity was possibly underestimated, and the donors were mostly white British, with more females. Targeting of unmutated variant regions was reportedly seen in nearly half of spike-specific TCRs.

TCRdb's table, derived via immunoSEQ multiplex PCR, lists solely in-frame clones and lacks some. In the table there are about 110,000 clones, 80% to 95% of which are singletons. The V end lost 8 bases, the J end lost 5 bases, and 22 bases lay between the germline ends. The CDR3 is 15 amino acids. Per germline, CDR1 LGHDT and CDR2 YNNKEL (reference sequence). The chain uses TRBV3-1 (or the pseudogene TRBV3-2) and TRBJ2-7; D possibly corresponds to TRBD2 (5 bases). This material consisted of peripheral blood, taken on day 0 of AZD1222 vaccination. The clonotype originates from an adult in good health. CDR3 sequence: CASAQISNLAHEQYF. The CDR3 DNA reads TGTGCCAGCGCGCAAATCTCCAACCTAGCCCACGAGCAGTACTTC.